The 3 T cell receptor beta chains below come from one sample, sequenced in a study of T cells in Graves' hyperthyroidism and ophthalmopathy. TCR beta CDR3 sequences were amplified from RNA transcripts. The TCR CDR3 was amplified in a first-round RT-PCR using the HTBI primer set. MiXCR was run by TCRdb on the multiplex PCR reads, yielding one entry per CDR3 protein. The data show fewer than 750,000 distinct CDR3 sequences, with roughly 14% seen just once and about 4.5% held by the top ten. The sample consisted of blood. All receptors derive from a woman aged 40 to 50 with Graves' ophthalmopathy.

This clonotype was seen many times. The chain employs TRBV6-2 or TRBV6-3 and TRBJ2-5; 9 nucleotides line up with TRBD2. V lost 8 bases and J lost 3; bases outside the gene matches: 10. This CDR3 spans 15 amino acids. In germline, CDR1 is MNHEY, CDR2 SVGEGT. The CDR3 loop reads CASRSELAGKETQYF. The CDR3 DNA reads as TGTGCCAGCCGCTCCGAACTAGCGGGCAAAGAGACCCAGTACTTC.

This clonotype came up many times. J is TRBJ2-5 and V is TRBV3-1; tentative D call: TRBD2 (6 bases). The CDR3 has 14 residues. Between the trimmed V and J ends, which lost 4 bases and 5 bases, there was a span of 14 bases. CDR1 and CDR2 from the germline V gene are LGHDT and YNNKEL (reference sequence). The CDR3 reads CASSPPLARETQYF. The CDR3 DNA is TGTGCCAGCAGCCCTCCACTAGCTAGGGAGACCCAGTACTTC.

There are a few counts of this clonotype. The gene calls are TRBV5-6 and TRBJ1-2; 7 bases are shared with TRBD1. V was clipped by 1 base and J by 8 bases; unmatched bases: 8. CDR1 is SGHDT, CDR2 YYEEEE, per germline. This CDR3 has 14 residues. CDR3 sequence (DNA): TGTGCCAGCAGCTTGACGGGGACAGTGGAGGGCTACACCTTC. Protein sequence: CASSLTGTVEGYTF.